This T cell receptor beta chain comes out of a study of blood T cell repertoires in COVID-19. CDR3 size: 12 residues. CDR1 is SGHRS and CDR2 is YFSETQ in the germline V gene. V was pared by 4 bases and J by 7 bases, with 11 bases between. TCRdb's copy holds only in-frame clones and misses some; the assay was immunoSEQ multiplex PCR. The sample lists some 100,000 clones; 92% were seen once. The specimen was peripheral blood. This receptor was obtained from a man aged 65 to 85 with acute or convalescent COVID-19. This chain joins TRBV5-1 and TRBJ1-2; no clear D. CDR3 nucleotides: TGCGCCAGCAGCCTAGCCGGGCCTGGCTACACCTTC. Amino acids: CASSLAGPGYTF. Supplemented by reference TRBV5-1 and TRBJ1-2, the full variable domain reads KAGVTQTPRYLIKTRGQQVTLSCSPISGHRSVSWYQQTPGQGLQFLFEYFSETQRNKGNFPGRFSGRQFSNSRSEMNVSTLELGDSALYLCASSLAGPGYTFGSGTRLTVV.